This TCR beta chain was identified in a study of T-cell reconstitution after alpha-beta-depleted transplantation in children. Study observations and caveats: As was reported, about two months after transplant, alpha-beta T cells came from several hundred expanded graft clones.

CDR3 size: 13 residues. Germline CDR1 SGHTA, CDR2 FQGNSA. V lost 3 bases and J lost 1, with 6 bases in between. This clonotype was seen many times. Its antigen remains unidentified. The authors prepared the TCRbeta library with unique molecular identifiers. TCRdb recomputed calls from the PCR reads with MiXCR, one row per CDR3 protein. This table holds around 300,000 distinct CDR3 sequences, roughly a tenth found once. This receptor was obtained from a boy younger than two with acute myeloid leukemia, due to receive a stem cell transplant. The V and J genes are TRBV7-2 and TRBJ1-1, with D tentatively TRBD1 (5 bases). The source was PBMCs, collected before TCRalphabeta/CD19-depleted stem cell transplant. In DNA form, the CDR3 reads TGTGCCAGCAGCTTTCAGGGGAACACTGAAGCTTTCTTT. Protein: CASSFQGNTEAFF. The whole variable domain, filled in from reference TRBV7-2 and TRBJ1-1, reads GAGVSQSPSNKVTEKGKDVELRCDPISGHTALYWYRQSLGQGLEFLIYFQGNSAPDKSGLPSDRFSAERTGGSVSTLTIQRTQQEDSAVYLCASSFQGNTEAFFGQGTRLTVV.